These 3 T cell receptor beta chains were all obtained from the same sample, sequenced in a study of cytomegalovirus exposure and HLA in healthy donors. Assay: immunoSEQ multiplex PCR; the TCRdb copy retains only in-frame clones and omits some. The sample has 250,000 to 400,000 clones, 88% seen once. The sample consisted of PBMCs. The receptors shown here come from a man between 25 and 39 years old in good health and CMV-seronegative.

The chain is built from TRBV7-2 and TRBJ1-2; D unresolved. V lost 4 bases and J lost 5, with 14 bases in between. The CDR3 covers 14 residues. Germline CDR1 is SGHTA and CDR2 is FQGNSA. The CDR3 loop reads CASSSDLRDYGYTF. In DNA, the CDR3 is TGTGCCAGCAGCTCCGATCTGAGGGATTATGGCTACACCTTC.

The V call is TRBV9, the J call TRBJ2-3, with 8 bases matching TRBD2. Looked up from germline, CDR1 is SGDLS and CDR2 is YYNGEE. CDR3 length: 17 residues. V dropped 5 bases and J dropped 0; count of bases not matched to a gene: 11. CDR3 DNA: TGTGCCAGCAGAGCCCAAGCAAGCGGGGGAAGCACAGATACGCAGTATTTT. It translates to CASRAQASGGSTDTQYF.

V is TRBV5-1 and J is TRBJ2-5; 10 positions match TRBD1. Germline V CDR1 and CDR2: SGHRS, YFSETQ. The CDR3 contains 14 residues. J was trimmed by 5 bases and V by 0 bases; bases with no gene match: 1. The CDR3 reads CASSLGGQGETQYF. The CDR3 DNA reads TGCGCCAGCAGCTTGGGGGGACAGGGGGAGACCCAGTACTTC.